This T cell receptor beta chain was sequenced for a study of a mutant IDH1 vaccine in newly diagnosed glioma. The overall study: Once 4-6 weeks had passed after radiotherapy alone, vaccination started, or it started with temozolomide cycles. The sex distribution of treated patients was 62.5% male and approximately 40% female, with a mean age of roughly 40 years. Previous treatment comprised radiotherapy, temozolomide, or both, mostly both. Broader study findings: Any relationship between pseudoprogression and changes in top peripheral T cell clonotypes seemed absent.

Trimming stripped 2 bases from V and 3 bases from J, with 3 bases between. Per germline, CDR1 SNHLY and CDR2 FYNNEI. This CDR3 is built from 12 residues. Produced via immunoSEQ multiplex PCR; TCRdb's table is partial and in-frame only. The data contain tens of thousands of clones, about 71% of them seen just once; the ten biggest clones take up roughly 5.4%. Time point of the sample: week 47, end of study. Vaccinated patients received 300 ug of mutant IDH1 20-mer peptide per dose, with topical imiquimod. Turning to this clone: What it recognizes is unknown.

The rearrangement links TRBV2 to TRBJ2-3; D uncertain. The origin of this receptor is a man over 45 with glioma. The sample here was PBMCs, taken from a glioma patient whose treatment included an IDH1 peptide vaccine. This CDR3 is CASSERTDTQYF. The CDR3 DNA sequence: TGTGCCAGCAGTGAAAGGACAGATACGCAGTATTTT.